This entry features one T cell receptor (beta chain) sequence. Its target is not known. The length of the CDR3 is 15 residues. The germline V gene has CDR1 MNHEY and CDR2 SVGEGT. V gave up 5 bases and J gave up 0 bases; unmatched junction bases: 4. The assay was immunoSEQ multiplex PCR, and TCRdb's table has in-frame clones only and misses some. There are around 67,000 clones in the sample; around 84% occur only once, and over 20% lies in the top ten. The data were obtained in a study of T cell responses to AZD1222 COVID-19 vaccine. General study points: Spike regions recognized by vaccine-associated CD4 TCRs spanned the protein, led by 160-218 and 743-854.

The genes are TRBV6-2 or TRBV6-3 and TRBJ2-1; 7 bases match TRBD2. This clonotype was obtained from an adult in good health. The sample here was peripheral blood, taken on day 0 of AZD1222 vaccination. The CDR3 nucleotides are TGTGCCAGCAGTGCCGGGAGGAGCTCCTACAATGAGCAGTTCTTC. Translating gives CASSAGRSSYNEQFF.